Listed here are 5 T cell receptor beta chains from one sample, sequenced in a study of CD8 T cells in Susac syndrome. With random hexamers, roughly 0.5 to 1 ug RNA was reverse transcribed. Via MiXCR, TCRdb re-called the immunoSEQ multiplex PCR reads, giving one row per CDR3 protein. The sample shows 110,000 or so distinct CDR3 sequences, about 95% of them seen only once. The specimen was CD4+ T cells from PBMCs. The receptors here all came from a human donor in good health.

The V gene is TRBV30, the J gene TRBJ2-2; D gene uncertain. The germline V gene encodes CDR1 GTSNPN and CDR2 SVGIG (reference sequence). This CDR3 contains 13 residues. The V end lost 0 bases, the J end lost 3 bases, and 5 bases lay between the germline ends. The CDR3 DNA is TGTGCCTGGAGTGTCGACTACACCGGGGAGCTGTTTTTT. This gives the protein CAWSVDYTGELFF.

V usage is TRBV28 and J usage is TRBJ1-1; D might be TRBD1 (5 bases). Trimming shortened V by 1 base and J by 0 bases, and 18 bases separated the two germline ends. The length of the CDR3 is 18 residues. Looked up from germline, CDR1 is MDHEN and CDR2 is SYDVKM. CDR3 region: CASSLSPGFGALNTEAFF. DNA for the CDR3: TGTGCCAGCAGTTTATCCCCAGGGTTTGGGGCCCTGAACACTGAAGCTTTCTTT.

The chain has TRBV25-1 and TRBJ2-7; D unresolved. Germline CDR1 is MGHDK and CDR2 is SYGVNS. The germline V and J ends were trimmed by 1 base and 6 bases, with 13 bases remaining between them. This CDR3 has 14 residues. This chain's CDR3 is CASSESGSLIEQYF. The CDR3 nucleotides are TGTGCCAGCAGTGAATCCGGCAGCCTGATCGAGCAGTACTTC.

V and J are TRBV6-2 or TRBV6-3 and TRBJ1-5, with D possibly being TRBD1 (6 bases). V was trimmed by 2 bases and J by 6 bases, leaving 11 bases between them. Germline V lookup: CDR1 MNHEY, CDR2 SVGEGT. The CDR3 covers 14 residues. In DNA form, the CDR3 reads TGTGCCAGCAGTTACCGCAGGGGCGGTCAGCCCCAGCATTTT. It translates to CASSYRRGGQPQHF.

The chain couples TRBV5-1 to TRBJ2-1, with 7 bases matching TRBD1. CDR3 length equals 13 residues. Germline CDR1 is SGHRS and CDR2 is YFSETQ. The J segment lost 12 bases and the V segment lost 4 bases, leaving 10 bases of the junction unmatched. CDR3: CASSPGQENTQFF. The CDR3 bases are TGCGCCAGCAGCCCCGGACAGGAGAATACGCAGTTCTTC.